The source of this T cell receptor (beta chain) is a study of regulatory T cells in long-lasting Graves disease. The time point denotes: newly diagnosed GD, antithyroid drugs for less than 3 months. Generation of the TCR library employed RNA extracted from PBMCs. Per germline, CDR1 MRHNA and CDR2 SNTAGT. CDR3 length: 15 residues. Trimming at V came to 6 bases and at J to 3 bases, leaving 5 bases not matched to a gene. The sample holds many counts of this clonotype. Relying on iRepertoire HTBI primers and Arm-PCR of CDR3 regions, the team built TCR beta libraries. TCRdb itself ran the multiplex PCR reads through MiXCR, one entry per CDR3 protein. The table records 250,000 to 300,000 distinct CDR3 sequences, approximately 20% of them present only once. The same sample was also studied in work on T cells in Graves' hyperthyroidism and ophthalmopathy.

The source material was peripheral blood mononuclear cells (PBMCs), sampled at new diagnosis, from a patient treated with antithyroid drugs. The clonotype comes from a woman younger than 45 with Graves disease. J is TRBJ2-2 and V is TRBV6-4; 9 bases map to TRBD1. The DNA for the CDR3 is TGTGCCAGCAGGCGACAGGGGGTATACACCGGGGAGCTGTTTTTT. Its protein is CASRRQGVYTGELFF.